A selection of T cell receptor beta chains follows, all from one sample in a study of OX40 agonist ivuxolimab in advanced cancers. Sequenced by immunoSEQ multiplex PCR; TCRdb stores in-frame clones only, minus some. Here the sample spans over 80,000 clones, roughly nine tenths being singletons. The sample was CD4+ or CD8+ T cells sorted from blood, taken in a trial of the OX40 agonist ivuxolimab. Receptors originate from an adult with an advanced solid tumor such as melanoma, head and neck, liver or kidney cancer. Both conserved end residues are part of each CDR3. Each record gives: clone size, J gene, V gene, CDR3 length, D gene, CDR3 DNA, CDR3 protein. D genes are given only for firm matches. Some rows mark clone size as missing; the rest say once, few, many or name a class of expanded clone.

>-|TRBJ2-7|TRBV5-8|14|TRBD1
TGTGCCAGCAGTTACAGGGACAGTCACCACGAGCAGTACTTC
CASSYRDSHHEQYF
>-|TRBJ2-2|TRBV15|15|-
TGTGCCACCAGCAGAGAAGGGACAAACACCGGGGAGCTGTTTTTT
CATSREGTNTGELFF
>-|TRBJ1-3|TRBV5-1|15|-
TGCGCCAGCAGCATAGACGGGGGTTACGGAAACACCATATATTTT
CASSIDGGYGNTIYF
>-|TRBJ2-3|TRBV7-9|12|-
TGTGCCAGCAGTAAAAGCGGGGATACGCAGTATTTT
CASSKSGDTQYF
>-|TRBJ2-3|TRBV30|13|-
TGTGCCTGGAGTGCTTCAAGCACAGATACGCAGTATTTT
CAWSASSTDTQYF
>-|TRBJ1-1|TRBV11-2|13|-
TGTGCCAGCAGCTCAACGGATGAGACTGAAGCTTTCTTT
CASSSTDETEAFF
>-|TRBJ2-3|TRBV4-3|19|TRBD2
TGCGCCAGCAGCCAAGATCCCCCCCGACTAGCGGGGAGCACAGATACGCAGTATTTT
CASSQDPPRLAGSTDTQYF
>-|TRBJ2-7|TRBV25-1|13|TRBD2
TGTGCCAGCAGGGAGCGGGAGGGTTACGAGCAGTACTTC
CASREREGYEQYF
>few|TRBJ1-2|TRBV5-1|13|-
TGCGCCAGCAGCTTGGGACCGAACTATGGCTACACCTTC
CASSLGPNYGYTF
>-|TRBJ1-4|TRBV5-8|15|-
TGTGCCAGCACACGGCGGGCAATCGGTAATGAAAAACTGTTTTTT
CASTRRAIGNEKLFF
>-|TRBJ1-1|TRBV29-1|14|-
TGCAGCGTCCCGGGTCGGGGGGCGCGAACTGAAGCTTTCTTT
CSVPGRGARTEAFF
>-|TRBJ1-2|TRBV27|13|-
TGTGCCAGCAGCTTCTCCGGACACTATGGCTACACCTTC
CASSFSGHYGYTF
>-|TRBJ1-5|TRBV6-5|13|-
TGTGCCAGCAGCCGGACTAGCAATCAGCCCCAGCATTTT
CASSRTSNQPQHF
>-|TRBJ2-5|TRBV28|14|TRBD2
TGTGCCAGCAGCCCCGGCGGGGGTTCCAAGACCCAGTACTTC
CASSPGGGSKTQYF
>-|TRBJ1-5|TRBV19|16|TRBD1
TGTGCCAGTAGTAATACCGGACAGGGGGTATGGCAGCCCCAGCATTTT
CASSNTGQGVWQPQHF
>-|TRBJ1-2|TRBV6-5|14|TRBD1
TGTGCCAGCAGTACAGGGGGCGCGCGCTATGGCTACACCTTC
CASSTGGARYGYTF
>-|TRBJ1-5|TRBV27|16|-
TGTGCCAGCAGTTTAACAGGGATTTTTAGCAATCAGCCCCAGCATTTT
CASSLTGIFSNQPQHF
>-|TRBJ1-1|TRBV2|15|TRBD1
TGTGCCAGCAGATTAAGACAGGGGTCGAACACTGAAGCTTTCTTT
CASRLRQGSNTEAFF
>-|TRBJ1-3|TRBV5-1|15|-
TGCGCCAGCAGCTTGGATGGGGGCACTGGAAACACCATATATTTT
CASSLDGGTGNTIYF
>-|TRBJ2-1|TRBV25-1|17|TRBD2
TGTGCCAGCAGTGAACGGTCGGGACTAGCGGGGCACAATGAGCAGTTCTTC
CASSERSGLAGHNEQFF
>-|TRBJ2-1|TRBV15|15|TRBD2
TGTGCCACCAGCCCTCGACTAGCGCCGGACAGTGAGCAGTTCTTC
CATSPRLAPDSEQFF
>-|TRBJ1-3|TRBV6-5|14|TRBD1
TGTGCCAGCAGGAGGACAGGGTCTGGAAACACCATATATTTT
CASRRTGSGNTIYF
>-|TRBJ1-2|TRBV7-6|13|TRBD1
TGTGCCAGCAGCGTACAGGGGGCGCGGGGCTACACCTTC
CASSVQGARGYTF
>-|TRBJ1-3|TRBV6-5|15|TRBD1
TGTGCCAGCAGTTACTCCAGACAGGGGGCCTACACCATATATTTT
CASSYSRQGAYTIYF
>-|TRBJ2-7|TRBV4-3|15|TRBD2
TGCGCCAGCAGCCAAGTGTTATTAGCGGGAGGCGAGCAGTACTTC
CASSQVLLAGGEQYF
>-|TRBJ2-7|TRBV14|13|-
TGTGCCAGCAGCCGCCAGTTTCGGGGCGAGCAGTACTTC
CASSRQFRGEQYF
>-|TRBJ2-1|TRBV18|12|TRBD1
TGTGCCAGCTCATTGGGACAGGGCGATCACTTCTTC
CASSLGQGDHFF
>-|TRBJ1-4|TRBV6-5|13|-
TGTGCCAGCAGTTACTCCGCGGAGGAAAAACTGTTTTTT
CASSYSAEEKLFF
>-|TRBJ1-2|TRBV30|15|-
TGTGCCTGGAGTGGATATTCAGTAGGGGGGAACGGCTACACCTTC
CAWSGYSVGGNGYTF
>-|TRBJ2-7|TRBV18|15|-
TGTGCCAGCTCACCACCCTCTAGAGGTTCCTACGAGCAGTACTTC
CASSPPSRGSYEQYF
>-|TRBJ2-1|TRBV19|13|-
TGTGCCAGTAGTATCGATACCTACAATGAGCAGTTCTTC
CASSIDTYNEQFF
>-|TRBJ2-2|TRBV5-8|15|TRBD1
TGTGCCAGCAGCCCGGGACAGGGGATGACCGGGGAGCTGTTTTTT
CASSPGQGMTGELFF
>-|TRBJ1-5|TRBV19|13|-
TGTGCCAGTAGTGTGGACGGAAATCAGCCCCAGCATTTT
CASSVDGNQPQHF
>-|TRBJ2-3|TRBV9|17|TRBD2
TGTGCCAGCAGCGCCTACTTCCGGACTAGCGGGGCAGATACGCAGTATTTT
CASSAYFRTSGADTQYF
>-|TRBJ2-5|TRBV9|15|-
TGTGCCAGCAGCGTAGTGGCCCACAGCCAAGAGACCCAGTACTTC
CASSVVAHSQETQYF
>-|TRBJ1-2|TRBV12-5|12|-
TGTGCTAGTGGTTTTTCAGGGTACGGCTACACCTTC
CASGFSGYGYTF
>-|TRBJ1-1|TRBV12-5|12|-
TGTGCTAGTGGTGCAGCGGTCACTGAAGCTTTCTTT
CASGAAVTEAFF
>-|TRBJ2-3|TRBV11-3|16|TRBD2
TGTGCCAGCAGTTCCGGGACTAGCGGGAGTATAGATACGCAGTATTTT
CASSSGTSGSIDTQYF
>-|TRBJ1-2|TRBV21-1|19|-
TGTGCCAGCAGCAAAAAAGGGGGATGGGACAGGTGTGCTAACTATGGCTACACCTTC
CASSKKGGWDRCANYGYTF
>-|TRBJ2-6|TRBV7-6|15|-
TGTGCCAGCAGCTTCAGGGACGCTGGGGCCAACGTCCTGACTTTC
CASSFRDAGANVLTF
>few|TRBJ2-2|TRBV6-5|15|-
TGTGCCAGCAGTTACGGAGGGTATGACACCGGGGAGCTGTTTTTT
CASSYGGYDTGELFF
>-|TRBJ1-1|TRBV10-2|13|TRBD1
TGCGCCAGCAGTGTTACAGGGGGCACTGAAGCTTTCTTT
CASSVTGGTEAFF
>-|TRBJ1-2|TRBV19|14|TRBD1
TGTGCCAGTAGCACTGGGACAGGGGAATATGGCTACACCTTC
CASSTGTGEYGYTF
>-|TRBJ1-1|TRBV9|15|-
TGTGCCAGCAGCCCCTTTCAGGGAGGCAGCACTGAAGCTTTCTTT
CASSPFQGGSTEAFF
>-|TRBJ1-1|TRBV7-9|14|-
TGTGCCAGCAGCCTACCGGGGAAAAGGGCTGAAGCTTTCTTT
CASSLPGKRAEAFF
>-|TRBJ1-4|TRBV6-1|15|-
TGTGCCAGCACCCAGGCGACGGGAGTCTTCGAAAAACTGTTTTTT
CASTQATGVFEKLFF
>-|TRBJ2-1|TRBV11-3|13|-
TGTGCCAGCGGAGGGGGATCGGGAAATGAGCAGTTCTTC
CASGGGSGNEQFF
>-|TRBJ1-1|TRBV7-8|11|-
TGTGCCAGCAGCCGGAACACTGAAGCTTTCTTT
CASSRNTEAFF
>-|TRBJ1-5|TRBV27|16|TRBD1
TGTGCCAGCAGTCCACGGACAGGGAATAGCAATCAGCCCCAGCATTTT
CASSPRTGNSNQPQHF
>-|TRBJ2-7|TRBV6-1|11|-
TGTGCCAGCAGTGTAGGGGGACAGCAGTACTTC
CASSVGGQQYF